These 9 T cell receptor beta chains were sequenced from one sample in a study of blood T cell repertoires in COVID-19. TCRdb's copy holds only in-frame clones and misses some; the assay was immunoSEQ multiplex PCR. This table has under 200,000 clones, 60% to 85% appearing once. Sequenced: peripheral blood. Receptors were obtained from a man aged 55 to 70 with acute or convalescent COVID-19.

This clone was observed a few times. The CDR3 region has the DNA TGTGCCAGCAGCCAGGGGACAGGCCCCTATGGCTACACCTTC. This sequence encodes CASSQGTGPYGYTF. The V gene is TRBV5-6, the J gene TRBJ1-2; 8 bases align to TRBD1. This CDR3 is 14 amino acids long. Germline V gene lookup returns CDR1 SGHDT and CDR2 YYEEEE. J gave up 4 bases and V 4 bases, and 6 bases lay outside the gene matches.

V usage is TRBV19 and J usage is TRBJ1-3; 7 nucleotides match TRBD1. Germline CDR1 LNHDA, CDR2 SQIVND (reference sequence). This CDR3 comprises 14 residues. V lost 7 bases, J lost 4 bases, and 7 bases stayed unmatched. The DNA of the CDR3 is TGTGCCAGTACCCCGACAGGGTCGGGAAACACCATATATTTT. It specifies CASTPTGSGNTIYF.

This clone was counted a few times. The CDR3 region is CASRQGSLYNSPLHF. CDR3 nucleotides: TGTGCCAGTAGACAGGGGAGTCTGTATAATTCACCCCTCCACTTT. The chain is built from TRBV2 and TRBJ1-6, with TRBD1 matching 8 bases. Trimming removed 9 bases from V and 4 bases from J; junction bases left unmatched: 8. This CDR3 region has 15 residues. The V gene's germline CDR1 is SNHLY and CDR2 FYNNEI.

This chain connects TRBV4-1 to TRBJ2-7; 9 bases match TRBD1. The CDR3 is made up of 16 amino acids. Looked up from germline, CDR1 is MGHRA and CDR2 is YSYEKL. J gave up 2 bases and V 1 base, and 6 bases lay outside the gene matches. CDR3 residues: CASSQGGGTGPYEQYF. In DNA form, the CDR3 reads TGCGCCAGCAGCCAAGGGGGCGGGACAGGGCCCTACGAGCAGTACTTC.

The V gene is TRBV6-5, the J gene TRBJ1-2, with 7 positions matching TRBD1. After removal of 5 bases from V and 5 bases from J, the junction contained 2 bases not matched to a gene. In germline, CDR1 is MNHEY, CDR2 SVGAGI. This CDR3 is 12 amino acids long. In DNA, the CDR3 is TGTGCCAGCAGTCACAGGGGATATGGCTACACCTTC. This gives the protein CASSHRGYGYTF.

The V and J genes are TRBV9 and TRBJ1-1; D gene uncertain. Germline V lookup: CDR1 SGDLS, CDR2 YYNGEE. V lost 0 bases and J lost 1, with 10 bases in between. The CDR3 runs to 15 residues. CDR3 nucleotides: TGTGCCAGCAGCGTAGAAGGGAGGGAGAACACTGAAGCTTTCTTT. It yields the protein CASSVEGRENTEAFF. The full variable domain, in which reference TRBV9 and TRBJ1-1 provide the parts outside the CDR3, is DSGVTQTPKHLITATGQRVTLRCSPRSGDLSVYWYQQSLDQGLQFLIQYYNGEERAKGNILERFSAQQFPDLHSELNLSSLELGDSALYFCASSVEGRENTEAFFGQGTRLTVV.

The CDR3 region is CASGGGQETQYF. CDR3 bases: TGTGCCTCGGGGGGGGGCCAAGAGACCCAGTACTTC. V usage is TRBV19 and J usage is TRBJ2-5, with 8 bases that match TRBD2. The ends lost 11 bases at V and 1 base at J; junction bases unmatched: 3. This CDR3 is 12 amino acids long. CDR1 and CDR2 (germline): LNHDA, SQIVND (reference sequence).

The V gene is TRBV2, the J gene TRBJ1-5, with D maybe TRBD1 (5 bases). CDR1 and CDR2 (germline): SNHLY, FYNNEI. The CDR3 is 15 residues long. V lost 6 bases, J lost 0 bases, and 12 bases lay in between. The CDR3 sequence is CASRATDYSNQPQHF. DNA of the CDR3: TGTGCCAGCAGGGCGACAGATTATAGCAATCAGCCCCAGCATTTT.

This clone was seen just once. This sequence joins TRBV4-3 and TRBJ2-1; the D gene is possibly TRBD1 (5 bases). CDR3 length: 14 amino acids. CDR1 LGHNA and CDR2 YSLEER come from the germline V gene. Trimming left V 0 bases short and J 10 bases short, with 13 bases between. CDR3 sequence: CASSQDVRGGEQFF. The CDR3 DNA reads TGCGCCAGCAGCCAAGATGTTAGGGGCGGCGAGCAGTTCTTC.